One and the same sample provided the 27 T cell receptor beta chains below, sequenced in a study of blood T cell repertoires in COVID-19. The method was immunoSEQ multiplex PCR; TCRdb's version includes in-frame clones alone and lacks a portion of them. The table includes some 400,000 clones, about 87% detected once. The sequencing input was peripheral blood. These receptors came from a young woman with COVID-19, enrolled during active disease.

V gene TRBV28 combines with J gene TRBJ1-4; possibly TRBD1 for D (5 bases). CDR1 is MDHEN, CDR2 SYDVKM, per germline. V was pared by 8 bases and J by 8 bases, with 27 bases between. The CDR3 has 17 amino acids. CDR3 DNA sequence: TGTGCCAGCGGGGGGGTTTACGGCCGCTCACTTTGGGAAAAACTGTTTTTT. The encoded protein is CASGGVYGRSLWEKLFF.

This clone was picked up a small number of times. The CDR3 coding sequence is TGTGCCAGCGGCCCGACAGGGGCTGGTCCTGAAGCTTTCTTT. It codes for CASGPTGAGPEAFF. The chain employs TRBV6-5 and TRBJ1-1; TRBD1 aligns across 8 bases. CDR1 is MNHEY, CDR2 SVGAGI, per germline. The V and J ends lost 8 bases and 6 bases, in that order; junction bases with no gene match: 11. The CDR3 contains 14 residues.

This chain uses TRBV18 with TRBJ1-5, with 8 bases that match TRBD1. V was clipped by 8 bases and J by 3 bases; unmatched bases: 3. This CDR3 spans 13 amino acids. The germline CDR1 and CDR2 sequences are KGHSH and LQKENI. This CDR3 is CASRQGFNQPQHF. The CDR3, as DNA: TGTGCCAGCCGACAGGGGTTCAATCAGCCCCAGCATTTT.

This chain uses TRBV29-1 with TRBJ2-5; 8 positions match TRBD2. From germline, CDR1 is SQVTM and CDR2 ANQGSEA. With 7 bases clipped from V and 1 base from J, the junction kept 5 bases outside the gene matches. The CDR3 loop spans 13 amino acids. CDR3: CSARTSFQETQYF. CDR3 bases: TGCAGCGCGCGGACTAGCTTCCAAGAGACCCAGTACTTC.

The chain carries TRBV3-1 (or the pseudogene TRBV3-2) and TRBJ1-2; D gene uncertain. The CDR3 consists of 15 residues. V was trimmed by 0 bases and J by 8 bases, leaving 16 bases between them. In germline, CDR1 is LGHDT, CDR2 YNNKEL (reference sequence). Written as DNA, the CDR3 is TGTGCCAGCAGCCAAGATCTCTTGATTCCCCAGGGCTACACCTTC. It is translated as CASSQDLLIPQGYTF.

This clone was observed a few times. The CDR3 coding sequence is TGTGCCAGCAGCACTCAGGGTCGTAATAATTCACCCCTCCACTTT. Protein: CASSTQGRNNSPLHF. This chain links TRBV5-4 with TRBJ1-6; tentatively, D is TRBD1 (5 bases). The germline gives CDR1 SGHNT, CDR2 YYREEE (reference sequence). The CDR3 is 15 residues long. The V and J ends lost 4 bases and 5 bases respectively, with 13 bases between them.

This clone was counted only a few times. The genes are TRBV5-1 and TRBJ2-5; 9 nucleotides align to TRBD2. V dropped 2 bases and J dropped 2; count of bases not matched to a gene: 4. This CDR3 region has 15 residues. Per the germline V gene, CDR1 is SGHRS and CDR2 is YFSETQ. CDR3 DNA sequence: TGCGCCAGCAGCTTTGGCGGGGGGGAACAAGAGACCCAGTACTTC. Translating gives CASSFGGGEQETQYF.

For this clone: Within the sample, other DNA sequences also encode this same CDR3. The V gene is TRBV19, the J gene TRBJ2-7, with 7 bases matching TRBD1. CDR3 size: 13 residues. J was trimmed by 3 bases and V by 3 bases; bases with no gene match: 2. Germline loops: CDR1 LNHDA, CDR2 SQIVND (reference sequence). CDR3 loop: CASSIAGGYEQYF. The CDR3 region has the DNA TGTGCCAGTAGTATTGCAGGGGGCTACGAGCAGTACTTC.

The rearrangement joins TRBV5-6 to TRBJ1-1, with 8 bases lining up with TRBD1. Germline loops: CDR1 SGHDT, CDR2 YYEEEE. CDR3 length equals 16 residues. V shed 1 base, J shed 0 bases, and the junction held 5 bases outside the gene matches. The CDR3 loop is CASSLSQGALNTEAFF. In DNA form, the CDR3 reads TGTGCCAGCAGCTTGTCGCAGGGGGCCTTGAACACTGAAGCTTTCTTT.

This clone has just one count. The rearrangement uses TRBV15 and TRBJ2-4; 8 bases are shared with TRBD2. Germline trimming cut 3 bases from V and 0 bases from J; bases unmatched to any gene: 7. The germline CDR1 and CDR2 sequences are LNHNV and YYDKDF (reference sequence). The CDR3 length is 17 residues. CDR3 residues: CATSSFSSGVAKNIQYF. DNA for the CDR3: TGTGCCACCAGCAGCTTTAGTAGCGGGGTAGCCAAAAACATTCAGTACTTC. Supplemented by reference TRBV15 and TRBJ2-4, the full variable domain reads DAMVIQNPRYQVTQFGKPVTLSCSQTLNHNVMYWYQQKSSQAPKLLFHYYDKDFNNEADTPDNFQSRRPNTSFCFLDIRSPGLGDTAMYLCATSSFSSGVAKNIQYFGAGTRLSVL.

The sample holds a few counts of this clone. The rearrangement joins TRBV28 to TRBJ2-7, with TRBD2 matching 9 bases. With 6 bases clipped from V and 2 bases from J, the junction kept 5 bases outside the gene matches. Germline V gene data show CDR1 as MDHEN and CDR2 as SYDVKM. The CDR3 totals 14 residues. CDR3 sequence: CASSSSGNTYEQYF. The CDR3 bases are TGTGCCAGCAGCTCTAGCGGGAACACCTACGAGCAGTACTTC.

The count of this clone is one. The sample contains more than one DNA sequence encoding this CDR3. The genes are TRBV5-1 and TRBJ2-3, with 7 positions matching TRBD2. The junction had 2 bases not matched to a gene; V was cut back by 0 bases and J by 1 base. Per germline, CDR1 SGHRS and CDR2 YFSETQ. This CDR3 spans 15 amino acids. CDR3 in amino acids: CASSLGLAGTDTQYF. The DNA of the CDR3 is TGCGCCAGCAGCTTGGGCCTAGCGGGCACAGATACGCAGTATTTT.

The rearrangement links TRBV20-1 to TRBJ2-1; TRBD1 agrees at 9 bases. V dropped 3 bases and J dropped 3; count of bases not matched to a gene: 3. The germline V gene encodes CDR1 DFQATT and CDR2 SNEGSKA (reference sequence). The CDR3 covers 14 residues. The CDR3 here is CSASRTGVYNEQFF. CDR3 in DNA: TGCAGTGCTAGTAGGACAGGGGTCTACAATGAGCAGTTCTTC.

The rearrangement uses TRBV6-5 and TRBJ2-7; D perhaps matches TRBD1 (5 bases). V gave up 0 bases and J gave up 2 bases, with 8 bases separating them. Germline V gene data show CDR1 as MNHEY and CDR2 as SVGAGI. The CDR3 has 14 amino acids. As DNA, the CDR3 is TGTGCCAGCAGTTACTCGACAGCTACCTACGAGCAGTACTTC. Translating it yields CASSYSTATYEQYF.

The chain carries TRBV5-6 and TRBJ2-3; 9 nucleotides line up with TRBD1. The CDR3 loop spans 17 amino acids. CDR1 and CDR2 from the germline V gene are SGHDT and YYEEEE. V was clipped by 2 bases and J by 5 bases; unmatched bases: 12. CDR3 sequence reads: CASSFTSGTGPRDTQYF. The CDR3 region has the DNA TGTGCCAGCAGCTTTACATCTGGGACAGGGCCCAGAGATACGCAGTATTTT.

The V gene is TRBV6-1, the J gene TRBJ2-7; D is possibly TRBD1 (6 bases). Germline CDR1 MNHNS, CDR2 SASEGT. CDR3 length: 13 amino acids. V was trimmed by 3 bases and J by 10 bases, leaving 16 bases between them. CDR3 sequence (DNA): TGTGCCAGCAGTGACCCGGACAGAAACCTTCAGTACTTC. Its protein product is CASSDPDRNLQYF.

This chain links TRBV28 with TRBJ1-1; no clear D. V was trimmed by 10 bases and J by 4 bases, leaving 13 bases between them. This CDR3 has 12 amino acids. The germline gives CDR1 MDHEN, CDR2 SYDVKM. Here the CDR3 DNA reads TGTGCCACTCACGGAGTGGGCACTGAAGCTTTCTTT. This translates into CATHGVGTEAFF.

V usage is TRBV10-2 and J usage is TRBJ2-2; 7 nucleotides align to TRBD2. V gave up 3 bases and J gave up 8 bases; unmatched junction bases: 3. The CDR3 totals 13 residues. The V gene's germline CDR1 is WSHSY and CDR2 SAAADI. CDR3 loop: CASSDGGGGELFF. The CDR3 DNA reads TGCGCCAGCAGTGATGGGGGAGGGGGGGAGCTGTTTTTT.

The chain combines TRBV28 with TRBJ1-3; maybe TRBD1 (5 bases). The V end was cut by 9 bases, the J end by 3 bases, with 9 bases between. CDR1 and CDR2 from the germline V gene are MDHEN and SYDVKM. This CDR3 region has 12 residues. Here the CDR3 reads CASQGLGNTIYF. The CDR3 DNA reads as TGTGCCAGTCAGGGTCTTGGAAACACCATATATTTT.

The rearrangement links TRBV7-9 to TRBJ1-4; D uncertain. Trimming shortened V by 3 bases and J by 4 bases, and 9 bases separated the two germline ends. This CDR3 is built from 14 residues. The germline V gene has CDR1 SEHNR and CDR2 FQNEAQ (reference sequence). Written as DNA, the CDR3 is TGTGCCAGCAGCTTTGGCGGTGATAATGAAAAACTGTTTTTT. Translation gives CASSFGGDNEKLFF.

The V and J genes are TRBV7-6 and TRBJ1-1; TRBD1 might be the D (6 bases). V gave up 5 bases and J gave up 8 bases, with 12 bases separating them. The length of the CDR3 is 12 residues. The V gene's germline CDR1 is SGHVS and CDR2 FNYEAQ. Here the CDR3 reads CASSPVGTEAFF. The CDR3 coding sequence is TGTGCCAGCAGCCCAGTGGGGACAGAAGCTTTCTTT.

DNA of the CDR3: TGTGCCAGCAGAACCCTAGCGGGAGGGGGCAATGAGCAGTTCTTC. Translated, it gives CASRTLAGGGNEQFF. This chain links TRBV6-6 with TRBJ2-1, with 12 bases identical to TRBD2. V trimming: 6 bases; J trimming: 6 bases; junction bases outside the gene matches: 6. This CDR3 comprises 15 residues. In germline, CDR1 is MNHNY, CDR2 SVGAGI (reference sequence).

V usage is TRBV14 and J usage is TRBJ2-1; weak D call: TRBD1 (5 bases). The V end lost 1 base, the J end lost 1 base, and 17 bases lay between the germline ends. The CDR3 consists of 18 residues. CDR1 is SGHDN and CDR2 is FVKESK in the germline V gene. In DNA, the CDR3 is TGTGCCAGCAGCCAAGGAAGAATAGGGGTCGCGTCCTACAATGAGCAGTTCTTC. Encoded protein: CASSQGRIGVASYNEQFF. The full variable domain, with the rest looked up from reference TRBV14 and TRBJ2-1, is EAGVTQFPSHSVIEKGQTVTLRCDPISGHDNLYWYRRVMGKEIKFLLHFVKESKQDESGMPNNRFLAERTGGTYSTLKVQPAELEDSGVYFCASSQGRIGVASYNEQFFGPGTRLTVL.

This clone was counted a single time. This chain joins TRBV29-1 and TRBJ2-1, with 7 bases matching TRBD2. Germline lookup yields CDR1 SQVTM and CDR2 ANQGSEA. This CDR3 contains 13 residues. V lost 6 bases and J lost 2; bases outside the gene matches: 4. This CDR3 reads CSVREDPYNEQFF. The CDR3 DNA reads TGCAGCGTCCGGGAGGATCCCTACAATGAGCAGTTCTTC.

CDR3 bases: TGTGCCAGCAGTGAGGGGGGTTCCAATGAAAAACTGTTTTTT. It is translated as CASSEGGSNEKLFF. The rearrangement uses TRBV6-1 and TRBJ1-4; a weak D match, TRBD1 (5 bases). The CDR3 runs to 14 residues. V shed 3 bases and J shed 5 bases, with 10 bases lying between them. CDR1 and CDR2 from the germline V gene are MNHNS and SASEGT.

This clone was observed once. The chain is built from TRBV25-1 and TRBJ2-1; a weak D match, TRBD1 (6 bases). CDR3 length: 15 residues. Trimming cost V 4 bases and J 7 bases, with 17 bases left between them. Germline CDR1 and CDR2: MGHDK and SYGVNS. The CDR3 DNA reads TGTGCCAGCAGTGGTTCCGGGACAATGAGGAATGAGCAGTTCTTC. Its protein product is CASSGSGTMRNEQFF.

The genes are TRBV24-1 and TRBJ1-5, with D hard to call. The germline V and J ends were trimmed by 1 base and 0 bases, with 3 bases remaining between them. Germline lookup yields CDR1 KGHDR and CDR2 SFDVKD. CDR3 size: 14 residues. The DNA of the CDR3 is TGTGCCACCAGTGATTTCGTTAGCAATCAGCCCCAGCATTTT. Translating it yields CATSDFVSNQPQHF.